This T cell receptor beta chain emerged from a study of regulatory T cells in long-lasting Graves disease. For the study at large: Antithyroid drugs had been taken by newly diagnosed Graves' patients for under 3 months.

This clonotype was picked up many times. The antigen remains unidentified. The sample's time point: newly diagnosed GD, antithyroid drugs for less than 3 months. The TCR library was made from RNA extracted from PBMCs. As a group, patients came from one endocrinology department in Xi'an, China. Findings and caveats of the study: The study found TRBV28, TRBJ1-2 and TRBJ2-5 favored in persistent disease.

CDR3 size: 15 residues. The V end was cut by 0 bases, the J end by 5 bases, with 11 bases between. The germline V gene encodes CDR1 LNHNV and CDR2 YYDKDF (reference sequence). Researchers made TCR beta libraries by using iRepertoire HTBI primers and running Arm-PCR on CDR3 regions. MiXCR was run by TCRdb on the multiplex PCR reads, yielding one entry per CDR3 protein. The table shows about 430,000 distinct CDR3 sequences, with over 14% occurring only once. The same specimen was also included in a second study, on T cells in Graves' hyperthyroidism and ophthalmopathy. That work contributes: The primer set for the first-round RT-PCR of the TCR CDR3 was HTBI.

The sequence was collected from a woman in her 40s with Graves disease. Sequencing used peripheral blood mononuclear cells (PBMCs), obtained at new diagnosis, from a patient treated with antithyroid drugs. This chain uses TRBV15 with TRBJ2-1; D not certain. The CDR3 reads CATSRDRATNNEQFF. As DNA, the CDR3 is TGTGCCACCAGCAGAGATCGGGCTACCAACAATGAGCAGTTCTTC.